This TCR beta chain was recorded in a study of OX40 agonist ivuxolimab in advanced cancers. The overall study: An agonistic human IgG2 monoclonal antibody against OX40 (CD134) was given. Overall study findings and caveats: On average, CD8+ T cells showed a greater number of expanded clones than CD4+.

The table came from immunoSEQ multiplex PCR; TCRdb's copy has only in-frame clones and leaves some out. The sample gives 55,000 to 65,000 clones, more than 70% of which show up once; less than 0.55% is in the top ten. On this clone: Its antigen is undetermined.

The germline CDR1 and CDR2 sequences are SNHLY and FYNNEI. With 5 bases removed from V and 6 bases from J, the gap between germline ends came to 15 bases. This CDR3 spans 14 amino acids. The rearrangement links TRBV2 to TRBJ2-3; D perhaps matches TRBD2 (6 bases). The source of this sequence is an adult with an advanced solid tumor such as melanoma, head and neck, liver or kidney cancer. Specimen: CD4+ or CD8+ T cells sorted from blood, collected in a trial of the OX40 agonist ivuxolimab. This CDR3 reads CASSLSGRGDTQYF. CDR3 bases: TGTGCCAGCAGTCTTAGCGGAAGAGGGGATACGCAGTATTTT.